This TCR beta chain originates from a study of blood T cells in healthy people across ages. In the study overall: About one barcoded beta molecule was captured per two T cells (by template switching).

With V trimmed by 1 base and J by 2 bases, 8 bases remained unmatched. The CDR3 runs 17 residues. It was with a sample-barcoded 5' primer and a J-beta primer mix that a second PCR of roughly 7 to 12 cycles was run. Tags on each cDNA molecule came from a template-switch adaptor with 12 random nucleotides. TCRdb processed the 5' RACE reads anew with MiXCR; each CDR3 protein has one entry. The sample gives fewer than 800,000 distinct CDR3 sequences, about 32% of which show up once; 15% is in the top ten. Samples had at least 7 million PBMCs isolated from them. The J gene is TRBJ2-1, the V gene TRBV12-3 or TRBV12-4; 7 bases align to TRBD2. Sequencing was done on a sample of blood. The receptor's source is an elderly woman in good health. The CDR3 loop reads CASSLERGGTTYNEQFF. CDR3 nucleotide sequence: TGTGCCAGCAGTTTAGAGCGAGGCGGGACTACCTACAATGAGCAGTTCTTC.